This entry lists 24 T cell receptor beta chains sequenced from one sample in a study of cytomegalovirus exposure and HLA in healthy donors. Vbeta (60) and Jbeta (13) primers were used in the PCR. Assay: immunoSEQ multiplex PCR; the TCRdb copy retains only in-frame clones and omits some. This table has a few hundred thousand clones, approximately 80% appearing once. Sequenced: PBMCs. These receptors were taken from a young man in good health and CMV-seronegative.

J is TRBJ1-5 and V is TRBV7-8, with D perhaps matching TRBD1 (5 bases). Per germline, CDR1 SGHVS and CDR2 FQNEAQ. The CDR3 contains 15 residues. V gave up 0 bases and J gave up 3 bases, with 9 bases separating them. The CDR3 loop is CASSLARQTNQPQHF. The CDR3 region has the DNA TGTGCCAGCAGCTTAGCGCGACAGACCAATCAGCCCCAGCATTTT.

The chain carries TRBV5-1 and TRBJ2-7; 7 nucleotides align to TRBD1. CDR1 is SGHRS and CDR2 is YFSETQ in the germline V gene. This CDR3 spans 14 amino acids. With V trimmed by 3 bases and J by 0 bases, 3 bases remained unmatched. CDR3 sequence reads: CASSSQGDSYEQYF. In DNA form, the CDR3 reads TGCGCCAGCAGCTCTCAGGGGGACTCCTACGAGCAGTACTTC.

The chain couples TRBV29-1 to TRBJ1-2; no clear D. CDR1 and CDR2 from the germline V gene are SQVTM and ANQGSEA. V was shortened by 5 bases and J by 4 bases, with 11 bases between the two germline ends. The CDR3 has 12 amino acids. CDR3 in amino acids: CSVMQVFYGYTF. CDR3 sequence (DNA): TGCAGCGTTATGCAGGTTTTCTATGGCTACACCTTC.

This rearrangement joins TRBV6-5 to TRBJ2-3; maybe TRBD1 (5 bases). The CDR3 sequence is 15 residues long. From germline, CDR1 is MNHEY and CDR2 SVGAGI. V was clipped by 2 bases and J by 0 bases, with 9 bases between them. In DNA form, the CDR3 reads TGTGCCAGCAGTTACAGGGGTGGGAGCACAGATACGCAGTATTTT. Amino acids: CASSYRGGSTDTQYF.

The V and J genes are TRBV7-9 and TRBJ2-5; D possibly corresponds to TRBD1 (6 bases). CDR1 is SEHNR and CDR2 is FQNEAQ in the germline V gene (reference sequence). V gave up 2 bases and J gave up 5 bases, with 15 bases separating them. The CDR3 has 15 residues. For the CDR3, the DNA is TGTGCCAGCAGCTTAAAACAGGGCTGGCGGGAGACCCAGTACTTC. This codes for CASSLKQGWRETQYF.

The rearrangement uses TRBV28 and TRBJ2-7; D perhaps matches TRBD1 (8 bases). Germline-derived CDR1 and CDR2 are MDHEN and SYDVKM. This CDR3 region has 13 residues. Trimming shortened V by 7 bases and J by 3 bases, and 13 bases separated the two germline ends. CDR3 in DNA: TGTGCCAGCAAACAGGGGGGGATCTACGAGCAGTACTTC. Its protein is CASKQGGIYEQYF.

The gene calls are TRBV5-1 and TRBJ2-7; a possible D gene is TRBD2 (5 bases). V gave up 4 bases and J gave up 2 bases, with 7 bases separating them. The CDR3 is 12 amino acids. Germline values: CDR1 SGHRS, CDR2 YFSETQ. The DNA for the CDR3 is TGCGCCAGCAGCCGGGGAACCTACGAGCAGTACTTC. Protein product: CASSRGTYEQYF.

This clone was counted between two and nine times. The CDR3 DNA reads TGCGCCAGCAGCCAGGACGGAGGTTGGTCCTACGAGCAGTACTTC. Its protein product is CASSQDGGWSYEQYF. The chain recombines TRBV4-1 with TRBJ2-7; D may be TRBD2 (5 bases). From germline, CDR1 is MGHRA and CDR2 YSYEKL. V gave up 3 bases and J gave up 1 base, with 13 bases separating them. This CDR3 is built from 15 residues.

The chain joins TRBV29-1 to TRBJ2-5; 9 nucleotides align to TRBD1. The last part of the DNA fits TRBJ2-7 better; the J call may be wrong. The V gene's germline CDR1 is SQVTM and CDR2 ANQGSEA. The CDR3 loop spans 15 amino acids. CDR3 sequence: CSVLGDREGTDEQYF. For the CDR3, the DNA is TGCAGCGTCCTAGGGGACAGGGAGGGAACGGACGAGCAGTACTTC.

The rearrangement uses TRBV5-4 and TRBJ1-2; 8 bases agree with TRBD1. Germline CDR1 reads SGHNT; CDR2 reads YYREEE (reference sequence). V shed 2 bases and J 5 bases; nucleotides not matched to a gene: 8. The CDR3 extends over 15 amino acids. DNA for the CDR3: TGTGCCAGCAGCTTCCGGGACAGGCCCCCTTATGGCTACACCTTC. Protein product: CASSFRDRPPYGYTF.

The chain recombines TRBV5-6 with TRBJ1-1; D might be TRBD1 (5 bases). Germline-derived CDR1 and CDR2 are SGHDT and YYEEEE. V was trimmed by 2 bases and J by 7 bases, leaving 9 bases between them. The CDR3 has 12 residues. CDR3 nucleotide sequence: TGTGCCAGCAGCTTCCGACAGTTTGAAGCTTTCTTT. It yields the protein CASSFRQFEAFF.

V usage is TRBV6-1 and J usage is TRBJ2-3; possibly TRBD2 for D (6 bases). Germline V gene lookup returns CDR1 MNHNS and CDR2 SASEGT. The CDR3 contains 15 residues. Trimming took 6 bases from V and 4 from J, leaving 17 bases between them. The CDR3 here is CASRLRLVAPDTQYF. In nucleotides, the CDR3 is TGTGCCAGCAGGCTCCGACTAGTCGCCCCAGATACGCAGTATTTT.

The chain uses TRBV4-3 and TRBJ1-1; TRBD1 matches 7 bases. In germline, CDR1 is LGHNA, CDR2 YSLEER. Trimming at V came to 4 bases and at J to 1 base, leaving 0 bases not matched to a gene. The CDR3 is made up of 13 amino acids. CDR3 region: CASSRTGNTEAFF. The DNA for the CDR3 is TGCGCCAGCAGCCGGACAGGGAACACTGAAGCTTTCTTT.

The chain is built from TRBV7-8 and TRBJ1-2; D call uncertain. The CDR3 has 16 residues. V was pared by 0 bases and J by 4 bases, with 15 bases between. Germline V gene sequence: CDR1 SGHVS, CDR2 FQNEAQ. The CDR3 region is CASSLAGSGGLYGYTF. DNA for the CDR3: TGTGCCAGCAGCTTAGCAGGGAGTGGTGGTCTCTATGGCTACACCTTC.

The chain joins TRBV6-1 to TRBJ1-5; the D is unclear. Between the trimmed V and J ends, which lost 3 bases and 7 bases, there was a span of 7 bases. Germline V CDR1 and CDR2: MNHNS, SASEGT. The CDR3 totals 12 residues. The CDR3 region is CASSDVLQPQHF. The CDR3 region has the DNA TGTGCCAGCAGTGATGTTTTACAGCCCCAGCATTTT.

The genes are TRBV6-1 and TRBJ2-3; maybe TRBD2 (5 bases). Between the trimmed V and J ends, which lost 1 base and 1 base, there was a span of 12 bases. The CDR3 sequence is 16 residues long. In germline, CDR1 is MNHNS, CDR2 SASEGT. The CDR3 reads CASSEVPFGGTDTQYF. CDR3 nucleotides: TGTGCCAGCAGTGAAGTCCCCTTCGGGGGCACAGATACGCAGTATTTT.

This clone was counted a single time. The chain recombines TRBV28 with TRBJ1-1; the D gene is possibly TRBD1 (6 bases). Germline assignment: CDR1 MDHEN and CDR2 SYDVKM. Trimming cost V 6 bases and J 11 bases, with 19 bases left between them. The CDR3 totals 13 residues. CDR3 amino acids: CASSLTSQGKAFF. In nucleotides, the CDR3 is TGTGCCAGCAGCTTAACCTCGCAGGGGAAGGCTTTCTTT.

The rearrangement joins TRBV27 to TRBJ2-7; 7 bases are shared with TRBD1. Germline CDR1 reads MNHEY; CDR2 reads SMNVEV (reference sequence). The V segment lost 5 bases and the J segment 7 bases; nucleotides outside the gene matches: 17. The length of the CDR3 is 16 residues. The DNA for the CDR3 is TGTGCCAGCAGTACCATAGGGACGGGGAGCAGGGGGGAGCAGTACTTC. It encodes CASSTIGTGSRGEQYF.

The V gene is TRBV5-4, the J gene TRBJ1-2, with 9 positions matching TRBD1. After removal of 3 bases from V and 4 bases from J, the junction contained 4 bases not matched to a gene. CDR1 and CDR2 from the germline V gene are SGHNT and YYREEE (reference sequence). The CDR3 extends over 14 amino acids. This chain's CDR3 is CASSSNRGPYGYTF. In DNA, the CDR3 is TGTGCCAGCAGCTCCAACAGGGGGCCCTATGGCTACACCTTC.

V usage is TRBV5-4 and J usage is TRBJ2-4, with a weak D call TRBD2 (5 bases). The CDR3 sequence is 17 residues long. Deletions cut 4 bases from V and 1 base from J, with 18 bases between. Germline values: CDR1 SGHNT, CDR2 YYREEE (reference sequence). This CDR3 is CASSLRRDLPAKNIQYF. The CDR3 DNA is TGTGCCAGCAGCCTACGCCGGGATCTTCCGGCCAAAAACATTCAGTACTTC.

CDR3 in amino acids: CASSSPRRTSGGRETQYF. For the CDR3, the DNA is TGTGCCAGCAGCTCCCCCCGAAGGACTAGCGGGGGGCGAGAGACCCAGTACTTC. The chain employs TRBV7-8 and TRBJ2-5; 14 bases are a match to TRBD2. Germline V gene data show CDR1 as SGHVS and CDR2 as FQNEAQ. Trimming at V came to 4 bases and at J to 4 bases, leaving 11 bases not matched to a gene. The length of the CDR3 is 18 residues.

DNA for the CDR3: TGTGCCAGCTCACCGGGACTACGAAGCACAGATACGCAGTATTTT. Protein sequence: CASSPGLRSTDTQYF. The chain carries TRBV18 and TRBJ2-3, with TRBD2 identical over 7 bases. Per germline, CDR1 KGHSH and CDR2 LQKENI. J gave up 0 bases and V 3 bases, and 3 bases lay outside the gene matches. This CDR3 is built from 15 residues.

The chain's CDR3 is CATSRAGEELFF. CDR3 nucleotide sequence: TGTGCCACCAGCAGAGCCGGGGAGGAGCTGTTTTTT. This rearrangement joins TRBV15 to TRBJ2-2; tentative D call: TRBD2 (5 bases). CDR1 and CDR2 (germline): LNHNV, YYDKDF (reference sequence). V was cut by 1 base and J by 10 bases, with 7 bases left in between. The CDR3 spans 12 residues.

The V and J genes are TRBV6-5 and TRBJ1-2; 8 positions match TRBD1. This CDR3 region has 15 residues. Germline CDR1 MNHEY, CDR2 SVGAGI. With V trimmed by 6 bases and J by 5 bases, 11 bases remained unmatched. CDR3 amino acids: CASSNPGQADYGYTF. DNA of the CDR3: TGTGCCAGCAGCAATCCGGGACAGGCGGATTATGGCTACACCTTC.